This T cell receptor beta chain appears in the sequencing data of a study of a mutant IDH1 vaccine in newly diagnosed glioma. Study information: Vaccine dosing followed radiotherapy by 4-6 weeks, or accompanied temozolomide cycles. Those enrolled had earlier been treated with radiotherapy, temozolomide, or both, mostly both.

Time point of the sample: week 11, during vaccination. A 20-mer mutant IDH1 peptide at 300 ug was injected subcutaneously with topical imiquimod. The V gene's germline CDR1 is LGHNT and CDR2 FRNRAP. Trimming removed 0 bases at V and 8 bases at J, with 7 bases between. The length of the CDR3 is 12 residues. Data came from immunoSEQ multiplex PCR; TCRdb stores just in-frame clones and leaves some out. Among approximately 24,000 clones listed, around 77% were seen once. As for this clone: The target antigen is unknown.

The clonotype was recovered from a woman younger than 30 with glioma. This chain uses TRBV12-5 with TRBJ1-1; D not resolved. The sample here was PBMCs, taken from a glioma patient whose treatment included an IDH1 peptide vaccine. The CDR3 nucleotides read TGTGCTAGTGGTTTGGTACGAAAAGAAGCTTTCTTT. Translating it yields CASGLVRKEAFF.